This TCR beta chain emerged from a study of T cell responses to AZD1222 COVID-19 vaccine. Background on the study: Pooling covered second doses at about 4 or about 12 weeks. Findings and caveats of the study: Following two doses of AZD1222, Spike-specific TCR breadth and depth rose. Only a handful of AZD1222 recipients were seropositive at baseline.

Germline CDR1 is SQVTM and CDR2 is ANQGSEA. Trimming stripped 4 bases from V and 2 bases from J, with 11 bases between. CDR3 size: 13 residues. This table comes from immunoSEQ multiplex PCR, and its TCRdb copy is limited to in-frame clones, with some not included. This sample carries approximately 68,000 clones, about 87% of them seen once, and the ten largest clones take about 20%. Remarks on this clone: Its specificity is not known.

The TCR was taken from an adult in good health. Sequences were derived from peripheral blood, sampled on day 0 of AZD1222 vaccination. The chain is built from TRBV29-1 and TRBJ2-5; no firm D call. The CDR3 loop is CSVAIIGQETQYF. DNA of the CDR3: TGCAGCGTTGCGATCATCGGTCAAGAGACCCAGTACTTC.